The present T cell receptor beta chain was sequenced within a study of blood T cell repertoires in COVID-19. Study in general: The samples span acute and convalescent COVID-19 from the United States, Italy and Spain. Sources were T cells, B-cell-depleted T cells, or PBMCs; the material itself was cDNA or gDNA.

Original handling: The assay estimated nucleated cells by amplifying reference gene primers. The method was immunoSEQ multiplex PCR; TCRdb's version includes in-frame clones alone and lacks a portion of them. The D gene and trimming were derived from the DNA, and the V and J assignments and clone size from that table. The sample records roughly 120,000 clones, about 90% being singletons. Germline V gene data show CDR1 as SGHNT and CDR2 as YYREEE (reference sequence). V was cut by 0 bases and J by 0 bases, with 7 bases left in between. The CDR3 runs to 15 residues. The chain is built from TRBV5-4 and TRBJ2-1, with no clear D. Material: peripheral blood. The sequence came from a man aged 70 or older who had recovered from COVID-19. This chain's CDR3 is CASSLEYSSYNEQFF. CDR3 nucleotide sequence: TGTGCCAGCAGCTTGGAATATAGCTCCTACAATGAGCAGTTCTTC.